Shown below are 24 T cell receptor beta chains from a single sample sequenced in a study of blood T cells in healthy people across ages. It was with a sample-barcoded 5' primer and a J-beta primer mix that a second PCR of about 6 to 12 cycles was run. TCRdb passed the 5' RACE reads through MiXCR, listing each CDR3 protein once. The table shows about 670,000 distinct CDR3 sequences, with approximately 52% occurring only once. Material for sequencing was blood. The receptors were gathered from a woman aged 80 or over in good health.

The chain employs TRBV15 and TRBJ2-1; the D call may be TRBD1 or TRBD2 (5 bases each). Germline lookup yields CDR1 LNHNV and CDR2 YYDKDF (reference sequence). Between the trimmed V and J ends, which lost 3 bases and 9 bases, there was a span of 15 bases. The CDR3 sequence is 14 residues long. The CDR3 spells CATSSAWGNPEQFF. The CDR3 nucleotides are TGTGCCACCAGCAGTGCTTGGGGGAACCCTGAGCAGTTCTTC.

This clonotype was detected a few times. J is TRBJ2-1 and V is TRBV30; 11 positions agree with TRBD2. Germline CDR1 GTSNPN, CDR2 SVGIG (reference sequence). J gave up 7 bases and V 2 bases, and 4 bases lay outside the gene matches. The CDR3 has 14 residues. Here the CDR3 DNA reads TGTGCCTGGAGTTTAGCGGGAGGGCGAAATGAGCAGTTCTTC. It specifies CAWSLAGGRNEQFF.

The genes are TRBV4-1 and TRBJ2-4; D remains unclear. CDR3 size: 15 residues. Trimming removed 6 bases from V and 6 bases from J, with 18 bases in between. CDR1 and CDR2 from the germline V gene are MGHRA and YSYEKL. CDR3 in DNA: TGCGCCAGCAGTTTCGATGCAGGAGAGAGAAACATTCAGTACTTC. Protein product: CASSFDAGERNIQYF.

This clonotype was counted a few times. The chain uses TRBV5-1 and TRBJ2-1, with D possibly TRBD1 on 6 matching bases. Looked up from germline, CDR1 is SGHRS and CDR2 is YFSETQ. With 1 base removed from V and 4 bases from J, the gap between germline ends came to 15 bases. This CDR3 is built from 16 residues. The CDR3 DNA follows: TGCGCCAGCAGCTTGCTCGGGACACCCACTTACAATGAGCAGTTCTTC. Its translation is CASSLLGTPTYNEQFF.

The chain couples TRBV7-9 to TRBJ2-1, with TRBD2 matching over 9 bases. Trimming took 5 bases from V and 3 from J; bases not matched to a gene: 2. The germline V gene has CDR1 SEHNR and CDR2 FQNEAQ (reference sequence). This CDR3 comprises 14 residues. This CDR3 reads CASSRTSDYNEQFF. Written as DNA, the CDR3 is TGTGCCAGCAGCCGGACTAGCGACTACAATGAGCAGTTCTTC.

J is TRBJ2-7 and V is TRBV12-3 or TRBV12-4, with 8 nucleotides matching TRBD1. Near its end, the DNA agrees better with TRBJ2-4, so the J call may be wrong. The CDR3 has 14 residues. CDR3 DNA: TGTGCCAGCAGCGGGACAGGAGGGGTAAACATTCAGTACTTC. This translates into CASSGTGGVNIQYF.

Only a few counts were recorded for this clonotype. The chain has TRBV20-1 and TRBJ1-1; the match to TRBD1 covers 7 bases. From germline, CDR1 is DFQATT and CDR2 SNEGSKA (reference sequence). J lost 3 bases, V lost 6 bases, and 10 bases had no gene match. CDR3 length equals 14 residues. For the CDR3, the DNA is TGCAGTGCCCACAACAGGGGAGGTTACACTGAAGCTTTCTTT. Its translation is CSAHNRGGYTEAFF.

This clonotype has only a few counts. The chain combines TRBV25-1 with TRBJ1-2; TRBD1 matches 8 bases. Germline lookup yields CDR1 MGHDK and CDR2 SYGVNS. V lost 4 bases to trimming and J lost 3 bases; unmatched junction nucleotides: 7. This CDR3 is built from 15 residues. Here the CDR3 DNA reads TGTGCCAGCAGTGGTCCTGGGGGACAGGACTATGGCTACACCTTC. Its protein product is CASSGPGGQDYGYTF.

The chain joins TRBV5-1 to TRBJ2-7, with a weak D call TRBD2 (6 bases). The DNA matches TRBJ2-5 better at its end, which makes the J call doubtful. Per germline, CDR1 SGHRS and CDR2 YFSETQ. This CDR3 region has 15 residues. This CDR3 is CASSLETRGWETQYF. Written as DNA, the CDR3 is TGCGCCAGCAGCTTGGAGACTAGGGGATGGGAGACCCAGTACTTC.

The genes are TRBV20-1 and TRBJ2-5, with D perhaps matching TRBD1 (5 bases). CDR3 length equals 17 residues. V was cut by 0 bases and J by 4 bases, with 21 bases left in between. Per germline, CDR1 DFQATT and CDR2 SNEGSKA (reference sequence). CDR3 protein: CSARDSRTRLGAETQYF. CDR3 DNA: TGCAGTGCTAGAGACAGTAGGACCCGGCTAGGGGCAGAGACCCAGTACTTC.

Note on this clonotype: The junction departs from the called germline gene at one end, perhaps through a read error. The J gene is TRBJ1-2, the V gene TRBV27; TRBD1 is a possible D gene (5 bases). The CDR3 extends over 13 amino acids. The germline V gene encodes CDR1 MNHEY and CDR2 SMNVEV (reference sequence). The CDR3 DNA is TGTGCCAGCATTTTAGACAGTAACTATGGCTACACCTTC. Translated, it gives CASILDSNYGYTF.

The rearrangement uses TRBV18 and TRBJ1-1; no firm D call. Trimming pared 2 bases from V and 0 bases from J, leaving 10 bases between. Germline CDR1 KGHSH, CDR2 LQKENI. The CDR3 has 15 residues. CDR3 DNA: TGTGCCAGCTCACCATTCGGCGGATTGAACACTGAAGCTTTCTTT. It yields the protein CASSPFGGLNTEAFF.

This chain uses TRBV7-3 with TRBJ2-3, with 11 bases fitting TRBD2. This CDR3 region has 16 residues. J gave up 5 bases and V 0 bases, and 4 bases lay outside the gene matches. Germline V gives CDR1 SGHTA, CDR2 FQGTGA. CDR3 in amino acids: CASSLTTSGVEDTQYF. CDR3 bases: TGTGCCAGCAGCTTAACGACTAGCGGGGTGGAAGATACGCAGTATTTT.

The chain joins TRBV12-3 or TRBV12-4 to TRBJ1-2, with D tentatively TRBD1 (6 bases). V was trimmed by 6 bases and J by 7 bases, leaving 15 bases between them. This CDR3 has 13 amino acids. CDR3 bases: TGTGCCAGCAGGAACGAGGGGGGGAGTGGCTACACCTTC. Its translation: CASRNEGGSGYTF.

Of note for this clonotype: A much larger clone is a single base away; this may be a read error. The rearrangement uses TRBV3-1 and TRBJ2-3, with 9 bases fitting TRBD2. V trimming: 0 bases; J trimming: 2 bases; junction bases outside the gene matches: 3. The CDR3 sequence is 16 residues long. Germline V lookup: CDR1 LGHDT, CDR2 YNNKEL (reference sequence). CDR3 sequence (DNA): TGTGCCAGCAGCCAAGAAGCGGGGGGAAACACAGATACGCAGTATTTT. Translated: CASSQEAGGNTDTQYF.

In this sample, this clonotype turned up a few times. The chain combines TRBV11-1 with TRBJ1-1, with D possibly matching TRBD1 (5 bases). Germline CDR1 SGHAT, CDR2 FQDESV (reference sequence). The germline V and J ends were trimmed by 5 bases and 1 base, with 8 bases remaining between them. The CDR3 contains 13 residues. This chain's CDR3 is CASSVDRNTEAFF. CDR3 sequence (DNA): TGTGCCAGCAGCGTCGACAGGAACACTGAAGCTTTCTTT.

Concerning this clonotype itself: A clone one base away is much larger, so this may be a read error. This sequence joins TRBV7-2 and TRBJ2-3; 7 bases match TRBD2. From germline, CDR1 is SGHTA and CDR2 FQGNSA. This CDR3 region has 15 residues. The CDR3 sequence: CASSLSLTSKDTQYF. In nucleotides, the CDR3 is TGTGCCAGCAGCTTATCCCTGACTAGCAAAGATACGCAGTATTTT.

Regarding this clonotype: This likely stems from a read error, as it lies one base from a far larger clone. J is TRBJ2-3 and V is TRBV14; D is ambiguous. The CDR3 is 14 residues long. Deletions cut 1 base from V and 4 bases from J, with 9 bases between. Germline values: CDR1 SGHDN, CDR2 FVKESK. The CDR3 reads CASSQAGSADTQYF. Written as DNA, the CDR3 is TGTGCCAGCAGCCAAGCCGGCAGCGCAGATACGCAGTATTTT.

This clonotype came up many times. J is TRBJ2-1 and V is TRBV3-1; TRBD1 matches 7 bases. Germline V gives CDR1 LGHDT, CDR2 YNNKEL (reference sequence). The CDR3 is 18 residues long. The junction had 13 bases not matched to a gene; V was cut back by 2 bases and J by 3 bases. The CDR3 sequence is CASSQRIVGQTIYNEQFF. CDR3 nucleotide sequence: TGTGCCAGCAGCCAACGTATAGTGGGACAGACTATCTACAATGAGCAGTTCTTC.

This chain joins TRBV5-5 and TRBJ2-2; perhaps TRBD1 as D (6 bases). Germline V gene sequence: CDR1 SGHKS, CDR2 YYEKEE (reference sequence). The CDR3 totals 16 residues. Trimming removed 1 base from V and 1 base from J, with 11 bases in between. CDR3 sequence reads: CASSLRQTGNTGELFF. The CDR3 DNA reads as TGTGCCAGCAGCTTGCGACAGACAGGGAACACCGGGGAGCTGTTTTTT.

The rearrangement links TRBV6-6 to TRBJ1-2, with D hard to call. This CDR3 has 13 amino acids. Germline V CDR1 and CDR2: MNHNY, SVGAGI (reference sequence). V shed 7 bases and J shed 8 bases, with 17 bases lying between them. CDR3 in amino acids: CASNVSGLRGYTF. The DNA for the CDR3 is TGTGCCAGCAACGTGTCGGGCTTGAGGGGCTACACCTTC.

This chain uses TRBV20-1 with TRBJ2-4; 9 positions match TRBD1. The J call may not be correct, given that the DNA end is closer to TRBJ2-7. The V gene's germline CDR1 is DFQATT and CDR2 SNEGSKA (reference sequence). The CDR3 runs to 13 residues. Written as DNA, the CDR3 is TGCAGTGCTTTGGGACAGGGTTACTACGAGCAGTACTTC. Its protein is CSALGQGYYEQYF.

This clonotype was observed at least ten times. The CDR3 reads CASRLTGSYEQYF. The CDR3 DNA reads TGTGCCAGCAGGCTGACAGGTTCCTACGAGCAGTACTTC. This sequence joins TRBV25-1 and TRBJ2-7; possibly TRBD1 for D (6 bases). Germline loops: CDR1 MGHDK, CDR2 SYGVNS. CDR3 length: 13 residues. The ends were cut back, 6 bases at V and 1 base at J, with 10 bases in the middle.

The CDR3 reads CASSFGLSYNEQFF. The CDR3 coding sequence is TGCGCCAGCAGCTTTGGACTGAGCTACAATGAGCAGTTCTTC. The chain recombines TRBV5-1 with TRBJ2-1; perhaps TRBD2 as D (5 bases). V lost 2 bases to trimming and J lost 3 bases, with 9 bases between them. The germline CDR1 and CDR2 sequences are SGHRS and YFSETQ. The CDR3 runs 14 residues.